This record concerns one T cell receptor (beta chain) sequence. Selected pancreatic ductal adenocarcinoma patients had undergone surgery without neoadjuvant therapy. This specimen belongs to a study of T cells in pancreatic ductal adenocarcinoma. Sequencing used immunoSEQ multiplex PCR; TCRdb keeps in-frame clones, though not all of them. In the table there are some 4,500 clones, approximately 62% of which are singletons. Germline loops: CDR1 MDHEN, CDR2 SYDVKM. The V end lost 5 bases, the J end lost 5 bases, and 6 bases lay between the germline ends. CDR3 length: 11 amino acids. V and J are TRBV28 and TRBJ1-1; no firm D call. The receptor was isolated from a human donor with pancreatic ductal adenocarcinoma. Sequencing was performed on pancreatic tumor tissue. This chain's CDR3 is CASSPHTEAFF. The CDR3 region has the DNA TGTGCCAGCAGTCCTCATACTGAAGCTTTCTTT.